The TCR beta chain described here comes from a study of T cell responses to AZD1222 COVID-19 vaccine. The study's findings and limits: Compared with day 0, the breadth and depth of the Spike-specific TCR repertoire rose significantly after two doses of AZD1222.

Clones were read by immunoSEQ multiplex PCR, and TCRdb kept only the in-frame ones, dropping some. The data show about 110,000 clones, around 92% seen once. V gave up 1 base and J gave up 4 bases; unmatched junction bases: 8. The CDR3 has 17 residues. Germline CDR1 reads LNHDA; CDR2 reads SQIVND (reference sequence). As regards this clone: Its antigen is as yet unknown.

The receptor was derived from an adult in good health. The sequences come from peripheral blood, collected on day 0 of AZD1222 vaccination. This chain joins TRBV19 and TRBJ1-2; 11 bases agree with TRBD1. In DNA form, the CDR3 reads TGTGCCAGTAGTATAGGAGGACAGGGGGCTCGAGTCTATGGCTACACCTTC. Translation gives CASSIGGQGARVYGYTF.